The 13 T cell receptor beta chains given below trace back to one sample, sequenced in a study of regulatory T cells in long-lasting Graves disease. Through Arm-PCR of CDR3 regions and iRepertoire HTBI primers, TCR beta libraries were built. In TCRdb, the multiplex PCR reads were re-called with MiXCR into one record per CDR3 protein. The sample contains about 560,000 distinct CDR3 sequences, about 16% of which appear only once. Documented time point: newly diagnosed GD, antithyroid drugs for less than 3 months. The TCR library used RNA extracted from PBMCs. These data also featured in a second study, about T cells in Graves' hyperthyroidism and ophthalmopathy.

The sample in question was peripheral blood mononuclear cells (PBMCs), obtained at new diagnosis, from a patient treated with antithyroid drugs. The receptors here all came from a man younger than 35 with Graves disease.

This clonotype came up a few times. The V gene is TRBV30, the J gene TRBJ2-1, with 14 positions matching TRBD2. Trimming took 0 bases from V and 10 from J; bases not matched to a gene: 11. The CDR3 is 17 amino acids. Germline-derived CDR1 and CDR2 are GTSNPN and SVGIG (reference sequence). The DNA of the CDR3 is TGTGCCTGGAGTGTACTTGGTACAGGGACTAGCGGGAGAGAGCAGTTCTTC. This codes for CAWSVLGTGTSGREQFF.

This clonotype was detected ten times or more. The chain joins TRBV2 to TRBJ1-4; 10 nucleotides agree with TRBD1. The CDR3 is 18 amino acids. Germline V lookup: CDR1 SNHLY, CDR2 FYNNEI. V shed 1 base, J shed 7 bases, and the junction held 12 bases outside the gene matches. In nucleotides, the CDR3 is TGTGCCAGCAGTGAAGGACAGGGGGCCCTCGAAGATGCTGAAAAACTGTTTTTT. It translates to CASSEGQGALEDAEKLFF.

This chain connects TRBV5-1 to TRBJ2-7; 7 bases match TRBD1. V trimming: 0 bases; J trimming: 7 bases; junction bases outside the gene matches: 10. The CDR3 contains 15 residues. Germline V CDR1 and CDR2: SGHRS, YFSETQ. The CDR3: CASSLVGQATGEQYF. In DNA form, the CDR3 reads TGCGCCAGCAGCTTGGTAGGACAGGCTACTGGGGAGCAGTACTTC.

This clonotype was observed a handful of times. The chain joins TRBV20-1 to TRBJ2-1, with 10 positions matching TRBD1. V dropped 4 bases and J dropped 9; count of bases not matched to a gene: 12. The CDR3 length is 15 residues. The germline V gene has CDR1 DFQATT and CDR2 SNEGSKA (reference sequence). CDR3 residues: CSATASGQGSFEQFF. DNA of the CDR3: TGCAGTGCTACCGCCTCGGGACAGGGGTCCTTTGAGCAGTTCTTC.

This clonotype was seen many times. This chain connects TRBV20-1 to TRBJ2-1, with 7 bases fitting TRBD2. Losses at the gene ends were 5 bases for V and 8 bases for J; bases not matched to a gene: 12. Germline V gene lookup returns CDR1 DFQATT and CDR2 SNEGSKA (reference sequence). The CDR3 spans 14 residues. CDR3 nucleotides: TGCAGTGCTGTCCGCGGGGGTACCCTTGATGAGCAGTTCTTC. Its protein is CSAVRGGTLDEQFF.

This chain connects TRBV20-1 to TRBJ1-1; D remains unclear. The germline V gene encodes CDR1 DFQATT and CDR2 SNEGSKA (reference sequence). This CDR3 spans 13 amino acids. V lost 3 bases and J 2 bases, leaving 10 bases between the germline ends. The CDR3 is CSARRHINTEAFF. The CDR3 coding sequence is TGCAGTGCTAGGAGACACATTAACACTGAAGCTTTCTTT.

The rearrangement uses TRBV20-1 and TRBJ2-2, with D perhaps matching TRBD2 (6 bases). The CDR3 loop spans 19 amino acids. CDR1 is DFQATT and CDR2 is SNEGSKA in the germline V gene (reference sequence). Deletions cut 0 bases from V and 3 bases from J, with 23 bases between. This CDR3 is CSARDTRLTRGWDTGELFF. The CDR3 bases are TGCAGTGCTAGAGACACCCGACTGACTAGGGGATGGGACACCGGGGAGCTGTTTTTT.

This clonotype was seen many times. The V and J genes are TRBV11-2 and TRBJ2-3; D remains ambiguous. The CDR3 is 14 amino acids. V lost 3 bases to trimming and J lost 6 bases, with 13 bases between them. The germline CDR1 and CDR2 sequences are SGHAT and FQNNGV. The CDR3 sequence is CASSFPLPGDTQYF. Written as DNA, the CDR3 is TGTGCCAGCAGCTTCCCTCTCCCCGGGGATACGCAGTATTTT. The complete variable domain, with remaining parts taken from reference TRBV11-2 and TRBJ2-3, reads EAGVAQSPRYKIIEKRQSVAFWCNPISGHATLYWYQQILGQGPKLLIQFQNNGVVDDSQLPKDRFSAERLKGVDSTLKIQPAKLEDSAVYLCASSFPLPGDTQYFGPGTRLTVL.

This clonotype has at least ten counts. This rearrangement joins TRBV12-3 or TRBV12-4 to TRBJ2-1, with D possibly being TRBD2 (6 bases). Trimming cost V 6 bases and J 3 bases, with 24 bases left between them. The CDR3 length is 18 residues. The CDR3 is CASSAKGPPGENYNEQFF. CDR3 DNA sequence: TGTGCCAGCAGCGCTAAGGGACCCCCGGGAGAAAACTACAATGAGCAGTTCTTC.

This clonotype was detected once. This chain connects TRBV20-1 to TRBJ1-2; no reliable D call. The length of the CDR3 is 15 residues. Germline CDR1 reads DFQATT; CDR2 reads SNEGSKA (reference sequence). Trimming removed 0 bases at V and 0 bases at J, with 11 bases between. The CDR3 spells CSARDPQPSNYGYTF. CDR3 bases: TGCAGTGCTAGAGATCCGCAGCCCTCTAACTATGGCTACACCTTC.

This clonotype was seen ten or more times. V and J are TRBV18 and TRBJ2-5; D perhaps matches TRBD2 (5 bases). The V and J ends lost 6 bases and 2 bases respectively, with 10 bases between them. This CDR3 contains 13 residues. Germline assignment: CDR1 KGHSH and CDR2 LQKENI. The CDR3 protein is CASSPRGQETQYF. CDR3 nucleotide sequence: TGTGCCAGCTCCCCCCGGGGTCAAGAGACCCAGTACTTC.

This clonotype came up a few times. The chain employs TRBV7-9 and TRBJ2-7; no firm D call. Germline assignment: CDR1 SEHNR and CDR2 FQNEAQ (reference sequence). The CDR3 consists of 15 residues. Between the trimmed V and J ends, which lost 3 bases and 6 bases, there was a span of 18 bases. The CDR3 region has the DNA TGTGCCAGCAGCTTCGAAGACACCCTAATCCTCGAGCAGTACTTC. Amino acid sequence: CASSFEDTLILEQYF. The full variable domain, its missing parts supplied by reference TRBV7-9 and TRBJ2-7, is DTGVSQNPRHKITKRGQNVTFRCDPISEHNRLYWYRQTLGQGPEFLTYFQNEAQLEKSRLLSDRFSAERPKGSFSTLEIQRTEQGDSAMYLCASSFEDTLILEQYFGPGTRLTVT.

This clonotype was counted only a few times. With a much larger clone just one base away, this may be a read error. The chain links TRBV30 to TRBJ1-2; D unresolved. The germline V gene has CDR1 GTSNPN and CDR2 SVGIG (reference sequence). The CDR3 loop spans 11 amino acids. The CDR3 sequence: CVTGEAAGYTF. The CDR3 region has the DNA TGTGTCACTGGAGAGGCAGCCGGCTACACCTTC. Together with reference TRBV30 and TRBJ1-2, the CDR3 gives the full variable domain: SQTIHQWPATLVQPVGSPLSLECTVEGTSNPNLYWYRQAAGRGLQLLFYSVGIGQISSEVPQNLSASRPQDRQFILSSKKLLLSDSGFYLCVTGEAAGYTFGSGTRLTVV.